A single sample is the source of the 9 T cell receptor beta chains below, sequenced in a study of blood T cell repertoires in COVID-19. Measured with immunoSEQ multiplex PCR; TCRdb has only the in-frame clones, and not every one. The repertoire includes around 300,000 clones, 88% of them detected once, and approximately 8.5% sits in the top ten. Sequencing was performed on peripheral blood. Receptor source: a man aged 18-30 years with active or convalescent COVID-19.

On this clone: Different DNA sequences within this sample yield the same CDR3. The rearrangement joins TRBV12-3 or TRBV12-4 to TRBJ2-3; TRBD1 might be the D (6 bases). The germline V and J ends were trimmed by 3 bases and 3 bases, with 7 bases remaining between them. The CDR3 has 13 residues. CDR3 protein: CASSFQGTDTQYF. The CDR3, as DNA: TGTGCCAGCAGTTTCCAGGGGACAGATACGCAGTATTTT.

This clone was recorded only once. V and J are TRBV27 and TRBJ2-1, with D possibly TRBD1 on 7 matching bases. Germline V CDR1 and CDR2: MNHEY, SMNVEV (reference sequence). V lost 5 bases and J lost 2, with 19 bases in between. The CDR3 runs 17 residues. The CDR3 sequence is CASSPDRDSLTYNEQFF. CDR3 nucleotide sequence: TGTGCCAGCAGTCCAGACAGGGACTCTCTCACCTACAATGAGCAGTTCTTC.

The V gene is TRBV7-2, the J gene TRBJ1-1; TRBD1 matches at 7 bases. This CDR3 comprises 15 residues. V was clipped by 4 bases and J by 3 bases; unmatched bases: 8. Germline-derived CDR1 and CDR2 are SGHTA and FQGNSA. CDR3 loop: CASSSETGPHTEAFF. The CDR3 DNA follows: TGTGCCAGCAGCTCAGAGACAGGGCCCCACACTGAAGCTTTCTTT.

The rearrangement joins TRBV11-2 to TRBJ1-2; no firm D call. The CDR3 totals 15 residues. V gave up 4 bases and J gave up 8 bases, with 20 bases separating them. Germline-derived CDR1 and CDR2 are SGHAT and FQNNGV. CDR3 DNA: TGTGCCAGCAGCTCTCCGATGAGAGAGGGTGACGGCTACACCTTC. Amino acids: CASSSPMREGDGYTF.

The chain employs TRBV4-1 and TRBJ2-1, with TRBD2 matching 8 bases. Germline values: CDR1 MGHRA, CDR2 YSYEKL. The CDR3 has 15 amino acids. Trimming removed 0 bases from V and 2 bases from J; junction bases left unmatched: 0. The chain's CDR3 is CASSQELAAYNEQFF. CDR3 nucleotide sequence: TGCGCCAGCAGCCAAGAACTAGCGGCCTACAATGAGCAGTTCTTC.

V and J are TRBV19 and TRBJ1-1; the D gene is possibly TRBD1 (6 bases). CDR1 and CDR2 from the germline V gene are LNHDA and SQIVND (reference sequence). V gave up 8 bases and J gave up 11 bases, with 27 bases separating them. The CDR3 runs to 15 residues. In nucleotides, the CDR3 is TGTGCCAGTCAGCAGGGGCCGGGATCCACACCTTTGGCTTTCTTT. It encodes CASQQGPGSTPLAFF.

The genes are TRBV15 and TRBJ1-2, with D perhaps TRBD1 (6 bases). Looked up from germline, CDR1 is LNHNV and CDR2 is YYDKDF (reference sequence). The CDR3 runs to 17 residues. Trimming took off 5 bases at V and 0 bases at J, with 19 bases between the two ends. The CDR3 here is CATSVRDNSYPNYGYTF. In DNA, the CDR3 is TGTGCCACCAGCGTACGGGACAACTCATACCCTAACTATGGCTACACCTTC.

This rearrangement joins TRBV20-1 to TRBJ1-1, with 12 bases identical to TRBD1. The J segment lost 12 bases and the V segment lost 6 bases, leaving 11 bases of the junction unmatched. This CDR3 has 13 amino acids. Germline V gene lookup returns CDR1 DFQATT and CDR2 SNEGSKA (reference sequence). The CDR3 nucleotides read TGCAGTGCGAGTCGGGGGACAGGGGGCCCAACTTTCTTT. This codes for CSASRGTGGPTFF.

This chain joins TRBV4-1 and TRBJ1-6, with 8 nucleotides matching TRBD1. The CDR3 sequence is 19 residues long. Germline CDR1 reads MGHRA; CDR2 reads YSYEKL. V shed 4 bases, J shed 2 bases, and the junction held 13 bases outside the gene matches. The CDR3 loop reads CASSLLRPGGRTYNSPLHF. CDR3 DNA: TGCGCCAGCAGCCTCCTCCGGCCAGGGGGCCGAACCTATAATTCACCCCTCCACTTT.